This record covers a single T cell receptor beta chain. As yet, its antigen is unknown. The sample originates from a study of cytomegalovirus exposure and HLA in healthy donors. Background on the study: T cells numbering around 190 million yielded 90 million to 140 million unique TCR beta sequences in an earlier analysis. General study findings and limits: The Asian-associated ancestry cluster reportedly had fewer N-insertions than the 666-donor mean in a later analysis. In a later analysis, parvovirus B19, influenza, CMV and Epstein-Barr virus appeared linked to several top co-occurrence clusters.

Vbeta (60) and Jbeta (13) primers were used in the PCR. Profiled with immunoSEQ multiplex PCR; TCRdb holds only in-frame clones, not every one. The sample holds some 150,000 clones, under 90% seen once. Sequencing was carried out using PBMCs. This clonotype originated in a boy aged 2 to 10 in good health and CMV-seronegative.

The CDR3 nucleotides read TGTGCCAGCTCCGACGATCCGGGGGACACTGAAGCTTTCTTT. Translating it yields CASSDDPGDTEAFF. The chain combines TRBV18 with TRBJ1-1; D may be TRBD1 (5 bases). Germline CDR1 and CDR2: KGHSH and LQKENI. The CDR3 spans 14 residues. The V gene lost 6 bases and the J gene lost 3 bases, with 14 bases spanning the gap.